Following are 9 T cell receptor beta chains from one sample sequenced in a study of blood T cell repertoires in COVID-19. TCRdb's copy holds only in-frame clones and misses some; the assay was immunoSEQ multiplex PCR. This sample yields about 49,000 clones, of which over 85% are seen a single time; about 1% belongs to the top ten. The source material was peripheral blood. All receptors come from a man aged 60-69 years with COVID-19, enrolled during active disease.

J is TRBJ2-7 and V is TRBV4-2; D remains unclear. The germline V gene encodes CDR1 LGHNA and CDR2 YNFKEQ. Trimming took 2 bases from V and 4 from J, leaving 12 bases between them. This CDR3 region has 14 residues. The CDR3 protein is CASSQTIELYEQYF. CDR3 sequence (DNA): TGTGCCAGCAGCCAAACTATAGAGTTATACGAGCAGTACTTC.

This clone was picked up a small number of times. V and J are TRBV30 and TRBJ2-2; no definite D call. V was cut by 0 bases and J by 6 bases, with 5 bases left in between. The CDR3 spans 12 residues. The germline CDR1 and CDR2 sequences are GTSNPN and SVGIG (reference sequence). In DNA form, the CDR3 reads TGTGCCTGGAGTGTACAGCCCGGGGAGCTGTTTTTT. It encodes CAWSVQPGELFF.

The rearrangement uses TRBV4-3 and TRBJ1-1; weak D call: TRBD1 (6 bases). Germline loops: CDR1 LGHNA, CDR2 YSLEER. CDR3 length: 16 amino acids. Trimming removed 0 bases at V and 5 bases at J, with 16 bases between. CDR3 coding DNA: TGCGCCAGCAGCCAAGAACAGGGTCTAAGAGTTACTGAAGCTTTCTTT. Protein sequence: CASSQEQGLRVTEAFF.

The chain has TRBV2 and TRBJ2-1; unclear D gene. V was shortened by 7 bases and J by 6 bases, with 10 bases between the two germline ends. The CDR3 sequence is 12 residues long. Germline CDR1 is SNHLY and CDR2 is FYNNEI. CDR3 DNA sequence: TGTGCCAGCACCGAAAGACTCAATGAGCAGTTCTTC. It specifies CASTERLNEQFF.

V gene TRBV5-1 combines with J gene TRBJ1-6; 8 bases fit TRBD1. This CDR3 has 15 residues. The V segment lost 4 bases and the J segment 7 bases; nucleotides outside the gene matches: 7. Germline V lookup: CDR1 SGHRS, CDR2 YFSETQ. CDR3 sequence reads: CASSRGWDRNSPLHF. The CDR3 region has the DNA TGCGCCAGCAGCCGAGGGTGGGACAGGAATTCACCCCTCCACTTT.

CDR3 in amino acids: CASSALEQAKAFF. As DNA, the CDR3 is TGTGCCAGCAGCGCCTTGGAACAGGCTAAAGCTTTCTTT. V usage is TRBV12-3 or TRBV12-4 and J usage is TRBJ1-1; weak D call: TRBD1 (5 bases). The CDR3 is 13 residues long. The germline V and J ends were trimmed by 6 bases and 9 bases, with 17 bases remaining between them.

This clone was found a few times. V usage is TRBV2 and J usage is TRBJ2-1; TRBD1 matches at 8 bases. CDR3 length: 14 residues. The germline CDR1 and CDR2 sequences are SNHLY and FYNNEI. V lost 6 bases and J lost 8; bases outside the gene matches: 9. CDR3 residues: CASRERTGRYEQFF. Here the CDR3 DNA reads TGTGCCAGCAGAGAAAGGACAGGGCGCTATGAGCAGTTCTTC. The complete variable domain, with remaining parts taken from reference TRBV2 and TRBJ2-1, reads EPEVTQTPSHQVTQMGQEVILRCVPISNHLYFYWYRQILGQKVEFLVSFYNNEISEKSEIFDDQFSVERPDGSNFTLKIRSTKLEDSAMYFCASRERTGRYEQFFGPGTRLTVL.

The CDR3 loop is CATSSLGQSTNTGELFF. For the CDR3, the DNA is TGTGCCACCAGCAGCCTGGGACAGTCGACGAACACCGGGGAGCTGTTTTTT. The J gene is TRBJ2-2, the V gene TRBV15; 7 nucleotides align to TRBD1. V trimming: 3 bases; J trimming: 0 bases; junction bases outside the gene matches: 7. The CDR3 length is 17 residues. The germline CDR1 and CDR2 sequences are LNHNV and YYDKDF (reference sequence).

In its sample, this clone was seen a few times. The chain is built from TRBV3-1 (or the pseudogene TRBV3-2) and TRBJ1-1; D not certain. Germline CDR1 is LGHDT and CDR2 is YNNKEL (reference sequence). The germline V and J ends were trimmed by 0 bases and 9 bases, with 11 bases remaining between them. The CDR3 consists of 13 residues. CDR3 protein: CASSQESRSKAFF. For the CDR3, the DNA is TGTGCCAGCAGCCAAGAGTCCCGGAGCAAAGCTTTCTTT.